The 4 T cell receptor beta chains below all came from one sample that was sequenced in a study of tumor-infiltrating lymphocytes in primary liver carcinoma. The researchers obtained blood RNA from unsorted whole blood and also extracted germline DNA. Using a constant-region primer together with ProtoScript II reverse transcriptase, TCR beta cDNA was made from 500 to 650 ng of total RNA. Each TCR beta library was derived from three nested multiplex PCR rounds that employed slightly modified ARM-PCR. TRBV1-TRBV30 forward primers paired with a C-beta reverse primer drove the first two PCR rounds, approximately 11 cycles each. One entry per CDR3 protein, called by TCRdb with MiXCR from the multiplex PCR reads. The sample gives almost 200,000 distinct CDR3 sequences, less than 65% of which show up once; 6% to 8.5% is in the top ten. Sequenced input: peripheral blood. The receptors originated from a woman aged 55-69 years with primary liver carcinoma and hepatitis B virus infection.

On this clonotype itself: A much more abundant neighbour one base away suggests this may be a read error. The chain has TRBV30 and TRBJ1-6, with D unresolved. V gave up 3 bases and J gave up 18 bases, with 18 bases separating them. The germline CDR1 and CDR2 sequences are GTSNPN and SVGIG (reference sequence). This CDR3 has 12 residues. In DNA form, the CDR3 reads TGTGCCTGGAGCTCTGACAAAGCTCCTACCCACTTT. It is translated as CAWSSDKAPTHF.

Worth noting for this clonotype: This may arise from a read error, as a much more abundant clone is one base away. The gene calls are TRBV12-3 or TRBV12-4 and TRBJ1-6, with 8 bases fitting TRBD1. The length of the CDR3 is 15 residues. CDR3 residues: CASSGDRTYNSLLHF. In DNA, the CDR3 is TGTGCCAGCAGTGGGGACAGGACCTATAATTCACTCCTCCACTTT.

Of note for this clonotype: A much larger clone differs by one base, so this may be a read error. The chain is built from TRBV13 and TRBJ2-2; 8 nucleotides align to TRBD1. The germline V gene encodes CDR1 PRHDT and CDR2 FYEKMQ (reference sequence). The V segment lost 5 bases and the J segment 7 bases; nucleotides outside the gene matches: 12. The CDR3 has 16 amino acids. This CDR3 is CASSRWTGIDIGELFF. The CDR3 DNA sequence: TGTGCCAGCAGCCGATGGACAGGGATCGACATCGGGGAGCTGTTTTTT.

As concerns this clonotype: At one of its ends the junction is not consistent with the germline gene, which may arise from a read error. The chain has TRBV11-1 and TRBJ2-5; TRBD2 might be the D (5 bases). The CDR3 length is 14 residues. Germline V lookup: CDR1 SGHAT, CDR2 FQDESV (reference sequence). The CDR3 loop reads CASSLGSTGETQYF. CDR3 nucleotide sequence: TGTGCCAGCAGCTTAGGATCCACCGGGGAGACCCAATACTTC.